This T cell receptor (beta chain) was identified in a study of cytomegalovirus exposure and HLA in healthy donors. At the level of the study: Within an early data release were about 85 million unique TCRs drawn from HLA-typed donors.

Study-level findings and limits: Several of the most significant clusters appeared linked to common viral pathogens, based on a later analysis. Earlier analysis found most TCR beta V segments productive about 87% or about 30% of the time.

The J segment lost 2 bases and the V segment lost 1 base, leaving 5 bases of the junction unmatched. The CDR3 is 15 residues long. Germline V CDR1 and CDR2: MNHEY, SMNVEV (reference sequence). A few counts support this clone. What it recognizes is unknown. PCR employed 60 Vbeta and 13 Jbeta primers. Profiling relied on immunoSEQ multiplex PCR, and the TCRdb table lists in-frame clones only, not all of them. The table lists 100,000 or so clones, 12% of them singletons. The genes are TRBV27 and TRBJ2-7, with 7 nucleotides matching TRBD2. Source material: PBMCs. The source of this sequence is a man between 40 and 49 years old in good health and CMV-seropositive. The CDR3 nucleotides read TGTGCCAGCAGTTTATGGGCGGGAGCCACCTACGAGCAGTACTTC. Translated, it gives CASSLWAGATYEQYF.